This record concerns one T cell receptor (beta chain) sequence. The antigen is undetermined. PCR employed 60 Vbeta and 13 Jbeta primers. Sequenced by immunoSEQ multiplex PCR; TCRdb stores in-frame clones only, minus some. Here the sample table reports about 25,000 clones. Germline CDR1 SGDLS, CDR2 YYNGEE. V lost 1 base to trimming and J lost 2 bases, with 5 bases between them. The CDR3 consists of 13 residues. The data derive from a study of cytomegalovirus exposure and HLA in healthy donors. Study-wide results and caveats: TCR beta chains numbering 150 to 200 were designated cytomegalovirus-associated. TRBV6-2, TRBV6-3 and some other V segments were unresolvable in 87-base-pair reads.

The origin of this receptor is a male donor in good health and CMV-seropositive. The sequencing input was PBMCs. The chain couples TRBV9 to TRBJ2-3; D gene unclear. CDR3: CASSVLNTDTQYF. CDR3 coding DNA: TGTGCCAGCAGCGTACTAAACACAGATACGCAGTATTTT.